The 31 T cell receptor beta chains below come from one sample, sequenced in a study of control samples from healthy donors and cancer patients. TCRdb's copy holds only in-frame clones and misses some; the assay was immunoSEQ multiplex PCR. The table lists more than 70,000 clones, under 90% of them singletons. The source material was PBMCs. The receptors were sampled from a man aged 55 to 70 with lung cancer.

The J gene is TRBJ1-1, the V gene TRBV3-1 (or the pseudogene TRBV3-2); 7 positions match TRBD1. From germline, CDR1 is LGHDT and CDR2 YNNKEL (reference sequence). V trimming: 4 bases; J trimming: 5 bases; junction bases outside the gene matches: 7. The CDR3 sequence is 14 residues long. In nucleotides, the CDR3 is TGTGCCAGCAGCCCTTTCCAGGGGGTGACTGAAGCTTTCTTT. Its protein is CASSPFQGVTEAFF.

The chain has TRBV19 and TRBJ1-3; D unresolved. Germline CDR1 reads LNHDA; CDR2 reads SQIVND (reference sequence). The CDR3 totals 17 residues. The V and J ends lost 0 bases and 0 bases respectively, with 12 bases between them. CDR3 sequence: CASSIDPPTRSGNTIYF. The CDR3, as DNA: TGTGCCAGTAGTATAGACCCACCAACCCGCTCTGGAAACACCATATATTTT.

The rearrangement links TRBV7-9 to TRBJ1-2, with D maybe TRBD1 (6 bases). The germline V gene has CDR1 SEHNR and CDR2 FQNEAQ (reference sequence). The V gene lost 5 bases and the J gene lost 5 bases, with 12 bases spanning the gap. The CDR3 is 13 residues long. The CDR3 DNA sequence: TGTGCCAGCAGCGCAGGGGAACGGTATGGCTACACCTTC. It specifies CASSAGERYGYTF.

This clone appeared once. The DNA of the CDR3 is TGTGCCAGCAGCGAGGACGGCTCGAGGCTGTTTTTT. This translates into CASSEDGSRLFF. This chain joins TRBV7-3 and TRBJ2-2, with unresolved D. CDR3 length equals 12 residues. From germline, CDR1 is SGHTA and CDR2 FQGTGA. With 5 bases removed from V and 13 bases from J, the gap between germline ends came to 14 bases.

The chain links TRBV24-1 to TRBJ1-1, with 7 positions matching TRBD1. There are 13 residues in the CDR3. V dropped 5 bases and J dropped 3; count of bases not matched to a gene: 2. Germline V CDR1 and CDR2: KGHDR, SFDVKD. The CDR3 loop is CATSGQGDTEAFF. The CDR3, as DNA: TGTGCCACCAGTGGCCAGGGGGACACTGAAGCTTTCTTT.

The V gene is TRBV13, the J gene TRBJ2-1, with D perhaps matching TRBD2 (6 bases). V lost 3 bases to trimming and J lost 8 bases, with 20 bases between them. Germline CDR1 reads PRHDT; CDR2 reads FYEKMQ (reference sequence). The CDR3 consists of 16 residues. The CDR3 coding sequence is TGTGCCAGCAGCTTGGCGGGTTCACTAGCAGTTTATGAGCAGTTCTTC. It encodes CASSLAGSLAVYEQFF. Filled out from reference TRBV13 and TRBJ2-1, the complete variable domain reads AAGVIQSPRHLIKEKRETATLKCYPIPRHDTVYWYQQGPGQDPQFLISFYEKMQSDKGSIPDRFSAQQFSDYHSELNMSSLELGDSALYFCASSLAGSLAVYEQFFGPGTRLTVL.

The chain employs TRBV6-5 and TRBJ2-1, with 8 bases identical to TRBD2. CDR1 and CDR2 from the germline V gene are MNHEY and SVGAGI. Germline trimming cut 7 bases from V and 5 bases from J; bases unmatched to any gene: 7. The CDR3 is 14 amino acids. The CDR3 spells CASTPRGGNNEQFF. In DNA, the CDR3 is TGTGCCAGCACCCCACGGGGGGGAAACAATGAGCAGTTCTTC.

This clone was counted between two and nine times. The chain links TRBV7-2 to TRBJ2-7, with 7 nucleotides matching TRBD1. CDR1 and CDR2 from the germline V gene are SGHTA and FQGNSA. The V and J ends lost 1 base and 4 bases, in that order; junction bases with no gene match: 4. This CDR3 is 14 amino acids long. CDR3 DNA: TGTGCCAGCAGCTTAGTATTCAGGGGGTACGAGCAGTACGTC. Translating gives CASSLVFRGYEQYV.

This chain joins TRBV5-1 and TRBJ2-7; possibly TRBD1 or TRBD2 for D (5 bases each). V was clipped by 3 bases and J by 0 bases, with 13 bases between them. Germline CDR1 is SGHRS and CDR2 is YFSETQ. The CDR3 contains 15 residues. The CDR3 reads CASSWGPPSSYEQYF. The CDR3 DNA is TGCGCCAGCAGCTGGGGACCGCCGAGCTCCTACGAGCAGTACTTC.

The chain employs TRBV24-1 and TRBJ1-5, with D perhaps TRBD1 (5 bases). Germline CDR1 reads KGHDR; CDR2 reads SFDVKD. This CDR3 spans 15 amino acids. V lost 2 bases and J 6 bases, leaving 13 bases between the germline ends. The CDR3 DNA follows: TGTGCCACCAGTGATTCTCGGACATATCTTCAGCCCCAGCATTTT. Its translation is CATSDSRTYLQPQHF.

V gene TRBV5-1 combines with J gene TRBJ1-3; 7 nucleotides align to TRBD1. The CDR3 loop spans 14 amino acids. V lost 0 bases to trimming and J lost 14 bases; unmatched junction nucleotides: 11. Germline assignment: CDR1 SGHRS and CDR2 YFSETQ. The CDR3 nucleotides read TGCGCCAGCAGCTTGGGAGGGACAGAGGATCTATTATATTTT. It yields the protein CASSLGGTEDLLYF.

This clone turned up a few times. This sequence joins TRBV5-6 and TRBJ2-7; a possible D gene is TRBD1 (6 bases). V lost 4 bases, J lost 0 bases, and 8 bases lay in between. The CDR3 is 13 residues long. In germline, CDR1 is SGHDT, CDR2 YYEEEE. DNA of the CDR3: TGTGCCAGCAGCCCGGACAGCTCCTACGAGCAGTACTTC. Translating gives CASSPDSSYEQYF. Filled out from reference TRBV5-6 and TRBJ2-7, the complete variable domain reads DAGVTQSPTHLIKTRGQQVTLRCSPKSGHDTVSWYQQALGQGPQFIFQYYEEEERQRGNFPDRFSGHQFPNYSSELNVNALLLGDSALYLCASSPDSSYEQYFGPGTRLTVT.

The gene calls are TRBV27 and TRBJ1-5, with TRBD1 matching 7 bases. Germline loops: CDR1 MNHEY, CDR2 SMNVEV (reference sequence). V dropped 4 bases and J dropped 3; count of bases not matched to a gene: 9. This CDR3 has 16 amino acids. The CDR3 coding sequence is TGTGCCAGCAGTTCCCAGAGGGACAGTTACAATCAGCCCCAGCATTTT. It specifies CASSSQRDSYNQPQHF.

The CDR3 DNA reads TGCGCCAGCAGCTTTGACAGCTATGGCTACACCTTC. Translation gives CASSFDSYGYTF. The chain carries TRBV5-1 and TRBJ1-2; a possible D gene is TRBD1 (5 bases). This CDR3 is built from 12 residues. Germline V lookup: CDR1 SGHRS, CDR2 YFSETQ. Trimming left V 2 bases short and J 4 bases short, with 6 bases between.

V usage is TRBV19 and J usage is TRBJ1-6; 7 bases match TRBD1. Germline V CDR1 and CDR2: LNHDA, SQIVND (reference sequence). This CDR3 is 13 amino acids long. Trimming took 5 bases from V and 7 from J; bases not matched to a gene: 2. The DNA of the CDR3 is TGTGCCAGTAGTCTGGACAGGAATTCACCCCTCCACTTT. Amino acids: CASSLDRNSPLHF.

The chain employs TRBV10-1 and TRBJ1-6, with a tentative D call TRBD1 (5 bases). The CDR3 totals 13 residues. Germline V CDR1 and CDR2: WNHNN, SYGVQD (reference sequence). V was shortened by 6 bases and J by 9 bases, with 12 bases between the two germline ends. The CDR3 coding sequence is TGCGCCAGCAGCACCTCCAGGGTTTCACCCCTCCACTTT. Its protein is CASSTSRVSPLHF.

The CDR3, as DNA: TGTGCCAGCCGAACCGATCAAGAGACCCAGTACTTC. It codes for CASRTDQETQYF. V usage is TRBV2 and J usage is TRBJ2-5; no definite D call. CDR3 length: 12 amino acids. V was pared by 8 bases and J by 2 bases, with 9 bases between. Germline loops: CDR1 SNHLY, CDR2 FYNNEI. Variable domain in full (rest from reference TRBV2 and TRBJ2-5): EPEVTQTPSHQVTQMGQEVILRCVPISNHLYFYWYRQILGQKVEFLVSFYNNEISEKSEIFDDQFSVERPDGSNFTLKIRSTKLEDSAMYFCASRTDQETQYFGPGTRLLVL.

The J gene is TRBJ2-2, the V gene TRBV7-8, with D hard to call. The CDR3 contains 16 residues. Germline CDR1 SGHVS, CDR2 FQNEAQ. V gave up 5 bases and J gave up 5 bases, with 18 bases separating them. CDR3 sequence reads: CASSPDRYKGTGELFF. The CDR3 nucleotides read TGTGCCAGCAGCCCAGATAGGTATAAGGGAACCGGGGAGCTGTTTTTT.

The V call is TRBV27, the J call TRBJ2-6; TRBD2 is a possible D gene (7 bases). Germline V lookup: CDR1 MNHEY, CDR2 SMNVEV (reference sequence). The V and J ends lost 6 bases and 0 bases respectively, with 18 bases between them. The CDR3 loop spans 18 amino acids. In DNA, the CDR3 is TGTGCCAGCAGCCTCCTAGGGGGGGGGAACTCTGGGGCCAACGTCCTGACTTTC. This sequence encodes CASSLLGGGNSGANVLTF.

This clone has only one observation. This chain connects TRBV28 to TRBJ1-5; 7 positions match TRBD1. The germline gives CDR1 MDHEN, CDR2 SYDVKM. Germline trimming cut 5 bases from V and 4 bases from J; bases unmatched to any gene: 5. The CDR3 is 14 residues long. CDR3 nucleotides: TGTGCCAGCAGTCCCTACAGGGGAAATCAGCCCCAGCATTTT. Protein: CASSPYRGNQPQHF. The full variable domain, rest sourced from reference TRBV28 and TRBJ1-5, is DVKVTQSSRYLVKRTGEKVFLECVQDMDHENMFWYRQDPGLGLRLIYFSYDVKMKEKGDIPEGYSVSREKKERFSLILESASTNQTSMYLCASSPYRGNQPQHFGDGTRLSIL.

CDR3 residues: CSAGWWSDGYTF. In nucleotides, the CDR3 is TGCAGCGCAGGGTGGTGGAGTGATGGCTACACCTTC. The rearrangement joins TRBV29-1 to TRBJ1-2; possible D gene TRBD1, 5 bases. The CDR3 spans 12 residues. CDR1 and CDR2 (germline): SQVTM, ANQGSEA. Trimming removed 7 bases from V and 6 bases from J, with 15 bases in between.

There are a few counts of this clone. J is TRBJ2-7 and V is TRBV6-5, with a weak D call TRBD2 (6 bases). CDR1 MNHEY and CDR2 SVGAGI come from the germline V gene. The CDR3 covers 14 residues. Trimming removed 6 bases at V and 5 bases at J, with 17 bases between. CDR3: CASSHLQGGNEQYV. The CDR3 DNA reads TGTGCCAGCAGCCATTTGCAGGGAGGAAACGAGCAGTACGTC.

The rearrangement uses TRBV4-2 and TRBJ1-1; TRBD1 matches at 8 bases. This CDR3 region has 16 residues. J lost 10 bases, V lost 1 base, and 14 bases had no gene match. Germline-derived CDR1 and CDR2 are LGHNA and YNFKEQ. This CDR3 is CASSQGGTGQALGAFF. For the CDR3, the DNA is TGTGCCAGCAGCCAAGGAGGGACAGGCCAGGCACTCGGAGCTTTCTTT.

The V call is TRBV30, the J call TRBJ2-3; 7 bases map to TRBD1. The germline V gene encodes CDR1 GTSNPN and CDR2 SVGIG (reference sequence). The CDR3 loop spans 14 amino acids. With 3 bases clipped from V and 0 bases from J, the junction kept 3 bases outside the gene matches. The CDR3 coding sequence is TGTGCCTGGAGGGGGACAGTTAGCACAGATACGCAGTATTTT. Translating it yields CAWRGTVSTDTQYF.

This sequence joins TRBV4-2 and TRBJ1-2, with TRBD1 matching over 9 bases. The CDR3 is 14 amino acids. Germline V CDR1 and CDR2: LGHNA, YNFKEQ. With V trimmed by 0 bases and J by 9 bases, 5 bases remained unmatched. In DNA, the CDR3 is TGTGCCAGCAGCCAAGATCCGGGACAGGGAAGCTACACCTTC. Its protein product is CASSQDPGQGSYTF.

This sequence joins TRBV19 and TRBJ1-4, with D unclear. This CDR3 spans 13 amino acids. The V gene lost 1 base and the J gene lost 4 bases, with 4 bases spanning the gap. Germline values: CDR1 LNHDA, CDR2 SQIVND (reference sequence). The CDR3 DNA is TGTGCCAGTAGTATAGCAGTTAATGAAAAACTGTTTTTT. It encodes CASSIAVNEKLFF.

This clone was counted once. The chain joins TRBV7-2 to TRBJ1-2; 7 bases align to TRBD1. The V segment lost 5 bases and the J segment 5 bases; nucleotides outside the gene matches: 11. Per germline, CDR1 SGHTA and CDR2 FQGNSA. This CDR3 comprises 15 residues. CDR3 sequence reads: CASSTTGRDFYGYTF. The DNA of the CDR3 is TGTGCCAGCAGCACGACAGGGAGGGACTTTTATGGCTACACCTTC.

This clone came up once. The chain uses TRBV5-3 and TRBJ2-2; TRBD1 matches 8 bases. TRBV5-3 is reported as an ORF; its role is uncertain. CDR3 length: 15 residues. With 3 bases clipped from V and 2 bases from J, the junction kept 3 bases outside the gene matches. The CDR3 nucleotides read TGTGCCAGAAGCTCTTCAGGGGGCAACACCGGGGAGCTGTTTTTT. Amino acids: CARSSSGGNTGELFF.

This chain connects TRBV11-2 to TRBJ2-2, with no clear D. The CDR3 length is 11 residues. From germline, CDR1 is SGHAT and CDR2 FQNNGV. Trimming left V 5 bases short and J 11 bases short, with 9 bases between. In DNA form, the CDR3 reads TGTGCCAGCAGCCAAACCCTCGAGCTGTTTTTT. The encoded protein is CASSQTLELFF.

J is TRBJ2-7 and V is TRBV7-8; D might be TRBD1 or TRBD2, each matching 5 bases. CDR3 length equals 14 residues. The V end lost 1 base, the J end lost 0 bases, and 7 bases lay between the germline ends. The V gene's germline CDR1 is SGHVS and CDR2 FQNEAQ. In nucleotides, the CDR3 is TGTGCCAGCAGCTTAGAGGGGAGCTCCTACGAGCAGTACGTC. Translation gives CASSLEGSSYEQYV.

The V call is TRBV7-9, the J call TRBJ2-7; a weak D match, TRBD1 (6 bases). The CDR3 spans 14 residues. V was pared by 3 bases and J by 0 bases, with 9 bases between. Germline CDR1 is SEHNR and CDR2 is FQNEAQ (reference sequence). In nucleotides, the CDR3 is TGTGCCAGCAGCTTTACAGGGTCCTCCTACGAGCAGTACTTC. It translates to CASSFTGSSYEQYF.